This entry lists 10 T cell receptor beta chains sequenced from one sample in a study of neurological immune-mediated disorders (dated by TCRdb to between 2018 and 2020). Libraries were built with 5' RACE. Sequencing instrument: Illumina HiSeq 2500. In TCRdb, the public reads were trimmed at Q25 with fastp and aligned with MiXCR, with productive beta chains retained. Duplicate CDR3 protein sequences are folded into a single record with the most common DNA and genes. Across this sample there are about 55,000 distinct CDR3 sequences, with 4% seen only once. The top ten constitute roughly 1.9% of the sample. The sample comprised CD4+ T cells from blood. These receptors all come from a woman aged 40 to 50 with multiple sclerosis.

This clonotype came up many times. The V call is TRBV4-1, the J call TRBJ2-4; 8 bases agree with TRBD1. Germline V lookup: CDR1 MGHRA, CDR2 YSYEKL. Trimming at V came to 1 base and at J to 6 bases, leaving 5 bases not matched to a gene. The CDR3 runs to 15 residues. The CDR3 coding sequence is TGCGCCAGCAGCCAAGGGGCCAGGGGGCGAAACATTCAGTACTTC. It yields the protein CASSQGARGRNIQYF.

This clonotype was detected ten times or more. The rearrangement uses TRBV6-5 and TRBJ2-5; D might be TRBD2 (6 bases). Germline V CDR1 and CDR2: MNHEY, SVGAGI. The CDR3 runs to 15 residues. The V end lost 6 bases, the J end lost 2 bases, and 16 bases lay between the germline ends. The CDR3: CASSQAPGVQETQYF. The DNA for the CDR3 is TGTGCCAGCAGCCAAGCCCCGGGGGTTCAAGAGACCCAGTACTTC.

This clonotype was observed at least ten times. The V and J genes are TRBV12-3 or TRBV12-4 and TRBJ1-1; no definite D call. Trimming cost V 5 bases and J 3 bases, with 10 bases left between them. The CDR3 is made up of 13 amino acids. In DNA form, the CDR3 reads TGTGCCAGCAGTCTAGACGGATACACTGAAGCTTTCTTT. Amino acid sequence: CASSLDGYTEAFF.

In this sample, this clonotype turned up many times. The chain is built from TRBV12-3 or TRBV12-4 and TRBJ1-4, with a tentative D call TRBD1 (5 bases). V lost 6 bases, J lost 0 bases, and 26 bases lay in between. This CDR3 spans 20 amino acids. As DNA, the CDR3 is TGTGCCAGCAGATACAGACGGGACTCTCGGCCCATTGCAACTAATGAAAAACTGTTTTTT. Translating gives CASRYRRDSRPIATNEKLFF.

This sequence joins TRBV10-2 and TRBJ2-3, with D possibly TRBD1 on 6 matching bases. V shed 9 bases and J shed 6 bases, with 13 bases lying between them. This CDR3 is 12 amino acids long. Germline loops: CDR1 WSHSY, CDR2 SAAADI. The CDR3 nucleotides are TGCGCCAGGGGAACAGGGTTCGATACGCAGTATTTT. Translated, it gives CARGTGFDTQYF.

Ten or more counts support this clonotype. The CDR3 coding sequence is TGTGCCAGCAGCTTGGGAGGGCAGGGTCCCACAGATACGCAGTATTTT. Its protein is CASSLGGQGPTDTQYF. The chain has TRBV5-5 and TRBJ2-3; D could derive from TRBD1 or TRBD2 (5 bases each). Germline-derived CDR1 and CDR2 are SGHKS and YYEKEE (reference sequence). Trimming took 0 bases from V and 2 from J, leaving 13 bases between them. This CDR3 is 16 amino acids long.

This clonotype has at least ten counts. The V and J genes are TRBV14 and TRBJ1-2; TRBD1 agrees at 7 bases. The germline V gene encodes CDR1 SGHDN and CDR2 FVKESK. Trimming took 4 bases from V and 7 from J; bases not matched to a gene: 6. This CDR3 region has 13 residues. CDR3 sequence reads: CASSRDRASGYTF. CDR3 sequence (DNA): TGTGCCAGCAGCCGCGACAGGGCAAGTGGCTACACCTTC.

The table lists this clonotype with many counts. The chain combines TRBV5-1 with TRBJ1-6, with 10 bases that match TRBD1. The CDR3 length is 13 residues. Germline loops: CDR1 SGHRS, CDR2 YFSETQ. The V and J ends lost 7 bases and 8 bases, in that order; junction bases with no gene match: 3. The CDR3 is CASAGTGDSPLHF. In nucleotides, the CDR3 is TGCGCCAGCGCCGGGACAGGGGATTCACCCCTCCACTTT.

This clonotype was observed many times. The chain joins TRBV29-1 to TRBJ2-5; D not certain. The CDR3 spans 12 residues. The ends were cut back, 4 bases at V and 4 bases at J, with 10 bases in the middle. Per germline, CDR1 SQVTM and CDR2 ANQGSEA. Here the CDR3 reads CSVVENGETQYF. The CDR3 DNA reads TGCAGCGTTGTAGAGAACGGAGAGACCCAGTACTTC.

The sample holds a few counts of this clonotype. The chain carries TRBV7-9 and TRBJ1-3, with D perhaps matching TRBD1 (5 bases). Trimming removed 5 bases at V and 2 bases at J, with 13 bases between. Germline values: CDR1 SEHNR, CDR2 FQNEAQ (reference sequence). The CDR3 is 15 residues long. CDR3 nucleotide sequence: TGTGCCAGCAGCCGGTTAGGGGTAACTGGAAACACCATATATTTT. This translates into CASSRLGVTGNTIYF.